These 16 T cell receptor beta chains came from one sample sequenced in a study of blood T cell repertoires in COVID-19 (dated by TCRdb to about 2020). Receptor amplification or capture employed the immunoSEQ multiplex PCR assay. Held by TCRdb, this immuneACCESS table contains in-frame sequences only and omits some clones. Under half of the omission traces to an unresolved V gene where checked; the cause of the rest is unknown. For this sample the table gives approximately 300,000 clones, of which around 89% were detected only once. The ten largest clones represent around 0.8% of the sample. The specimen sequenced was peripheral blood. These receptors were collected from a man under 40 with acute or convalescent COVID-19.

The chain couples TRBV27 to TRBJ2-7, with 10 bases lining up with TRBD1. Germline CDR1 and CDR2: MNHEY and SMNVEV (reference sequence). Trimming cost V 2 bases and J 9 bases; bases outside gene matches: 4. The CDR3 consists of 13 residues. CDR3 bases: TGTGCCAGCAGTTTACACCGGACAGGGGGGCAGTACTTC. As protein: CASSLHRTGGQYF.

The rearrangement joins TRBV6-5 to TRBJ1-3, with 9 bases that match TRBD1. The CDR3 loop spans 14 amino acids. From germline, CDR1 is MNHEY and CDR2 SVGAGI. Trimming took 7 bases from V and 4 from J; bases not matched to a gene: 5. The CDR3 region has the DNA TGTGCCAGCACAGACAGGGGGTGGGGAAACACCATATATTTT. Protein product: CASTDRGWGNTIYF.

This clone was seen once. The chain joins TRBV28 to TRBJ1-4; D might be TRBD1 (6 bases). This CDR3 is built from 14 residues. V was shortened by 6 bases and J by 6 bases, with 14 bases between the two germline ends. The V gene's germline CDR1 is MDHEN and CDR2 SYDVKM. The CDR3 DNA follows: TGTGCCAGCAGACCACAGGGTATATATGAAAAACTGTTTTTT. As protein: CASRPQGIYEKLFF. The full variable domain, with the rest looked up from reference TRBV28 and TRBJ1-4, is DVKVTQSSRYLVKRTGEKVFLECVQDMDHENMFWYRQDPGLGLRLIYFSYDVKMKEKGDIPEGYSVSREKKERFSLILESASTNQTSMYLCASRPQGIYEKLFFGSGTQLSVL.

This clone was detected only a few times. The chain uses TRBV5-1 and TRBJ1-5, with 7 bases lining up with TRBD1. Germline V gene data show CDR1 as SGHRS and CDR2 as YFSETQ. The CDR3 consists of 14 residues. Trimming cost V 3 bases and J 6 bases; bases outside gene matches: 6. CDR3 bases: TGCGCCAGCAGCTCCGGGACAGAAGGTCAGCCCCAGCATTTT. This codes for CASSSGTEGQPQHF.

This clone was picked up one time. The V gene is TRBV4-1, the J gene TRBJ2-3; D possibly corresponds to TRBD2 (6 bases). V lost 1 base and J 2 bases, leaving 19 bases between the germline ends. The germline V gene has CDR1 MGHRA and CDR2 YSYEKL. The CDR3 is made up of 18 amino acids. The CDR3 DNA follows: TGCGCCAGCAGCCAAGTCCCTTTAGCGGACTTCTACACAGATACGCAGTATTTT. Translating it yields CASSQVPLADFYTDTQYF.

The sample holds a few counts of this clone. The chain employs TRBV19 and TRBJ1-2, with D possibly matching TRBD1 (6 bases). V dropped 6 bases and J dropped 4 bases, with 12 bases sitting between them. This CDR3 is 13 amino acids long. Germline loops: CDR1 LNHDA, CDR2 SQIVND (reference sequence). DNA of the CDR3: TGTGCCAGTAGCCAACAGGGAATCTATGGCTACACCTTC. The encoded protein is CASSQQGIYGYTF.

The V and J genes are TRBV28 and TRBJ1-4, with TRBD1 identical over 8 bases. With 2 bases clipped from V and 13 bases from J, the junction kept 9 bases outside the gene matches. CDR3 size: 14 residues. Germline CDR1 MDHEN, CDR2 SYDVKM. For the CDR3, the DNA is TGTGCCAGCAGTTTAATGCAGGGGGCGCGAATACTGTTTTTT. Its translation is CASSLMQGARILFF.

The rearrangement joins TRBV7-8 to TRBJ1-5; 10 bases agree with TRBD1. This CDR3 spans 15 amino acids. CDR1 and CDR2 from the germline V gene are SGHVS and FQNEAQ. V dropped 1 base and J dropped 5; count of bases not matched to a gene: 2. The CDR3, as DNA: TGTGCCAGCAGCTTAGAGGGACAGGGGTATCAGCCCCAGCATTTT. Protein sequence: CASSLEGQGYQPQHF. Together with reference TRBV7-8 and TRBJ1-5, the CDR3 gives the full variable domain: GAGVSQSPRYKVAKRGQDVALRCDPISGHVSLFWYQQALGQGPEFLTYFQNEAQLDKSGLPSDRFFAERPEGSVSTLKIQRTQQEDSAVYLCASSLEGQGYQPQHFGDGTRLSIL.

This clone was seen once. This chain links TRBV3-1 (or the pseudogene TRBV3-2) with TRBJ2-7; perhaps TRBD1 as D (6 bases). The length of the CDR3 is 14 residues. The V end lost 11 bases, the J end lost 2 bases, and 19 bases lay between the germline ends. CDR1 is LGHDT and CDR2 is YNNKEL in the germline V gene (reference sequence). CDR3 protein: CASGRGQYPYEQYF. CDR3 sequence (DNA): TGTGCCTCAGGGCGTGGACAGTACCCCTACGAGCAGTACTTC.

The chain uses TRBV7-8 and TRBJ1-5; perhaps TRBD1 as D (6 bases). Germline V gene sequence: CDR1 SGHVS, CDR2 FQNEAQ. Trimming cost V 1 base and J 7 bases, with 17 bases left between them. CDR3 length: 16 amino acids. Here the CDR3 reads CASSLVRSGGRQPQHF. CDR3 sequence (DNA): TGTGCCAGCAGCTTAGTAAGGTCGGGGGGGCGGCAGCCCCAGCATTTT.

The chain recombines TRBV5-1 with TRBJ2-2; 7 bases are shared with TRBD1. J gave up 2 bases and V 4 bases, and 8 bases lay outside the gene matches. The CDR3 loop spans 16 amino acids. Germline CDR1 reads SGHRS; CDR2 reads YFSETQ. CDR3 amino acids: CASSPSGTANTGELFF. CDR3 bases: TGCGCCAGCAGCCCCTCCGGGACAGCTAACACCGGGGAGCTGTTTTTT.

This chain connects TRBV28 to TRBJ1-2; TRBD1 is a possible D gene (5 bases). This CDR3 is built from 14 residues. Germline V gene lookup returns CDR1 MDHEN and CDR2 SYDVKM. Trimming took off 4 bases at V and 4 bases at J, with 13 bases between the two ends. This CDR3 is CASSSPGLSYGYTF. The CDR3, as DNA: TGTGCCAGCAGTTCCCCGGGACTGAGCTATGGCTACACCTTC.

The genes are TRBV5-6 and TRBJ2-7, with TRBD2 identical over 9 bases. There are 16 residues in the CDR3. From germline, CDR1 is SGHDT and CDR2 YYEEEE. V lost 1 base, J lost 7 bases, and 12 bases stayed unmatched. CDR3 region: CASSLFRGLLAGEQYF. The CDR3 DNA reads TGTGCCAGCAGCTTGTTTAGGGGCCTGCTAGCGGGAGAGCAGTACTTC.

V and J are TRBV2 and TRBJ2-1, with D possibly TRBD1 on 7 matching bases. Looked up from germline, CDR1 is SNHLY and CDR2 is FYNNEI. The CDR3 length is 13 residues. V dropped 8 bases and J dropped 13 bases, with 21 bases sitting between them. CDR3 protein: CASDPYAQGGQFF. The CDR3 DNA is TGTGCCAGCGATCCCTACGCCCAGGGGGGTCAGTTCTTC. Variable domain in full (rest from reference TRBV2 and TRBJ2-1): EPEVTQTPSHQVTQMGQEVILRCVPISNHLYFYWYRQILGQKVEFLVSFYNNEISEKSEIFDDQFSVERPDGSNFTLKIRSTKLEDSAMYFCASDPYAQGGQFFGPGTRLTVL.

The chain combines TRBV9 with TRBJ2-5; maybe TRBD1 (6 bases). The ends were cut back, 4 bases at V and 4 bases at J, with 20 bases in the middle. Germline V CDR1 and CDR2: SGDLS, YYNGEE. CDR3 length: 16 residues. Here the CDR3 DNA reads TGTGCCAGCAGCTCCCGACTGGGGTTAGGGGGAGAGACCCAGTACTTC. The encoded protein is CASSSRLGLGGETQYF.

This clone was detected only a few times. The CDR3 is CASSRRDLTRGSGNTIYF. As DNA, the CDR3 is TGTGCCAGCAGTCGCCGGGACCTTACGCGGGGCTCTGGAAACACCATATATTTT. The rearrangement joins TRBV28 to TRBJ1-3, with a possible D match to TRBD1 (5 bases). V lost 5 bases and J 0 bases, leaving 20 bases between the germline ends. The CDR3 is 18 amino acids. Looked up from germline, CDR1 is MDHEN and CDR2 is SYDVKM.